The 26 T cell receptor beta chains in this list originate from one sample, sequenced in a study of STAT5B mutations in CD4+ large granular lymphocyte leukemia (dated by TCRdb to 2021 to 2024). The library was produced with the immunoSEQ multiplex PCR assay. This is the immuneACCESS table as TCRdb keeps it, with only in-frame sequences that have V and J called. A part of the clones is gone; compared with another copy, unresolved V genes explain less than half, and the rest is unexplained. Recorded for this sample are roughly 30,000 clones; around four fifths of them occurred a single time. The biggest ten clones account for less than 4.5% of the sample. Sample: CD4+ T cells from blood buffy coats. The source is a human donor in good health.

This chain uses TRBV28 with TRBJ1-4; 8 bases match TRBD1. This CDR3 has 15 amino acids. Germline-derived CDR1 and CDR2 are MDHEN and SYDVKM. The ends lost 5 bases at V and 8 bases at J; junction bases unmatched: 10. CDR3 residues: CASSIGQGRNEKLFF. The CDR3 nucleotides are TGTGCCAGCAGTATAGGACAGGGAAGGAACGAAAAACTGTTTTTT.

The chain couples TRBV14 to TRBJ2-1; 13 bases line up with TRBD2. Trimming cost V 3 bases and J 12 bases; bases outside gene matches: 8. In germline, CDR1 is SGHDN, CDR2 FVKESK. This CDR3 spans 15 amino acids. The CDR3 loop reads CASSQTGLAGRGQFF. In DNA form, the CDR3 reads TGTGCCAGCAGCCAGACGGGACTAGCGGGGAGGGGGCAGTTCTTC.

V usage is TRBV5-1 and J usage is TRBJ2-3, with 9 bases lining up with TRBD2. Germline CDR1 and CDR2: SGHRS and YFSETQ. V was pared by 4 bases and J by 7 bases, with 10 bases of the junction left unmatched. This CDR3 has 15 residues. This CDR3 is CASSVGTSFWNTQYF. In DNA, the CDR3 is TGCGCCAGCAGCGTAGGGACTAGCTTTTGGAATACGCAGTATTTT.

The genes are TRBV19 and TRBJ2-1; D call uncertain. Trimming stripped 1 base from V and 10 bases from J, with 5 bases between. Germline CDR1 LNHDA, CDR2 SQIVND (reference sequence). This CDR3 spans 11 amino acids. The CDR3, as DNA: TGTGCCAGTAGTATAGGTGGCGAGCAGTTCTTC. Translation gives CASSIGGEQFF.

The V and J genes are TRBV27 and TRBJ2-7; the D call may be TRBD1 or TRBD2 (5 bases each). The CDR3 is 14 residues long. V was shortened by 5 bases and J by 2 bases, with 13 bases between the two germline ends. In germline, CDR1 is MNHEY, CDR2 SMNVEV (reference sequence). CDR3: CASSPWDGAYEQYF. In DNA, the CDR3 is TGTGCCAGCAGTCCCTGGGACGGAGCCTACGAGCAGTACTTC.

The V gene is TRBV4-3, the J gene TRBJ1-2, with TRBD1 as a possible D gene (5 bases). V lost 0 bases, J lost 4 bases, and 12 bases lay in between. The CDR3 totals 15 residues. Germline CDR1 is LGHNA and CDR2 is YSLEER. The CDR3 DNA reads as TGCGCCAGCAGCCAAGAGACAGCTACATTCTATGGCTACACCTTC. It is translated as CASSQETATFYGYTF.

The chain has TRBV18 and TRBJ2-7; D is perhaps TRBD2 (6 bases). The CDR3 runs to 15 residues. Trimming pared 3 bases from V and 2 bases from J, leaving 14 bases between. Germline CDR1 and CDR2: KGHSH and LQKENI. The CDR3 DNA is TGTGCCAGCTCACCCAGGAGGGAGCTGCCCTACGAGCAGTACTTC. Protein sequence: CASSPRRELPYEQYF.

This chain links TRBV11-2 with TRBJ2-3; D perhaps matches TRBD2 (5 bases). Trimming pared 5 bases from V and 3 bases from J, leaving 12 bases between. In germline, CDR1 is SGHAT, CDR2 FQNNGV. There are 14 residues in the CDR3. CDR3 sequence reads: CASSRKRETDTQYF. The CDR3 DNA reads as TGTGCCAGCAGCCGTAAGAGGGAAACAGATACGCAGTATTTT.

J is TRBJ1-1 and V is TRBV15, with no clear D. Trimming removed 1 base from V and 1 base from J, with 7 bases in between. The CDR3 contains 14 residues. CDR1 is LNHNV, CDR2 YYDKDF, per germline (reference sequence). The CDR3 reads CATSRGLQNTEAFF. The CDR3 DNA reads as TGTGCCACCAGCAGAGGGTTACAGAACACTGAAGCTTTCTTT.

The chain carries TRBV11-1 and TRBJ1-1; D is undetermined. The CDR3 spans 11 residues. Germline CDR1 reads SGHAT; CDR2 reads FQDESV (reference sequence). Trimming took 8 bases from V and 6 from J, leaving 10 bases between them. CDR3 loop: CASGGVAEAFF. Here the CDR3 DNA reads TGTGCCAGCGGCGGGGTAGCTGAAGCTTTCTTT.

V usage is TRBV7-9 and J usage is TRBJ2-3; 8 bases map to TRBD2. The CDR3 sequence is 14 residues long. Germline trimming cut 10 bases from V and 5 bases from J; bases unmatched to any gene: 11. Germline V gene lookup returns CDR1 SEHNR and CDR2 FQNEAQ (reference sequence). The CDR3 loop reads CATNFVLAGDTQYF. CDR3 sequence (DNA): TGTGCCACGAACTTCGTCCTAGCGGGAGATACGCAGTATTTT.

This clone was found once. This chain connects TRBV5-1 to TRBJ2-3; 8 bases agree with TRBD2. With V trimmed by 1 base and J by 6 bases, 1 base remained unmatched. Germline V gene lookup returns CDR1 SGHRS and CDR2 YFSETQ. The CDR3 has 13 amino acids. CDR3 bases: TGCGCCAGCAGCTTGACGGGGGGGGATACGCAGTATTTT. Amino acid sequence: CASSLTGGDTQYF.

The chain is built from TRBV11-2 and TRBJ1-1, with D perhaps matching TRBD1 (6 bases). The germline V gene encodes CDR1 SGHAT and CDR2 FQNNGV. The CDR3 consists of 14 residues. The ends were cut back, 2 bases at V and 8 bases at J, with 15 bases in the middle. The DNA for the CDR3 is TGTGCCAGCAGCTTATTACCAGAGACAGGAGAAGCTTTCTTT. As protein: CASSLLPETGEAFF.

The chain employs TRBV19 and TRBJ2-1; 10 nucleotides line up with TRBD2. The CDR3 has 15 residues. The germline gives CDR1 LNHDA, CDR2 SQIVND (reference sequence). V lost 7 bases to trimming and J lost 6 bases; unmatched junction nucleotides: 9. The DNA for the CDR3 is TGTGCCAGTACTCAAACTAGCGGGACACTCAATGAGCAGTTCTTC. Translating it yields CASTQTSGTLNEQFF.

The gene calls are TRBV11-2 and TRBJ2-3; possibly TRBD1 or TRBD2 for D (5 bases each). The CDR3 contains 15 residues. Germline V gene sequence: CDR1 SGHAT, CDR2 FQNNGV. The ends were cut back, 4 bases at V and 1 base at J, with 12 bases in the middle. This CDR3 is CASSSSLGGTDTQYF. CDR3 coding DNA: TGTGCCAGCAGCTCGTCCTTGGGGGGCACAGATACGCAGTATTTT.

The V call is TRBV28, the J call TRBJ2-1; D not resolved. This CDR3 has 11 residues. Trimming shortened V by 6 bases and J by 8 bases, and 8 bases separated the two germline ends. Germline CDR1 is MDHEN and CDR2 is SYDVKM. DNA of the CDR3: TGTGCCAGCAGGAGGTACGATGAGCAGTTCTTC. Translation: CASRRYDEQFF. Variable domain in full (rest from reference TRBV28 and TRBJ2-1): DVKVTQSSRYLVKRTGEKVFLECVQDMDHENMFWYRQDPGLGLRLIYFSYDVKMKEKGDIPEGYSVSREKKERFSLILESASTNQTSMYLCASRRYDEQFFGPGTRLTVL.

The V gene is TRBV7-2, the J gene TRBJ2-5; 11 bases map to TRBD2. V gave up 3 bases and J gave up 11 bases; unmatched junction bases: 11. Germline values: CDR1 SGHTA, CDR2 FQGNSA. The CDR3 is 15 residues long. The CDR3 is CASSLGLAAYSVQYF. DNA for the CDR3: TGTGCCAGCAGCTTGGGACTAGCGGCCTACTCGGTGCAGTACTTC. The variable domain in full, with the rest retrieved from reference TRBV7-2 and TRBJ2-5, is GAGVSQSPSNKVTEKGKDVELRCDPISGHTALYWYRQSLGQGLEFLIYFQGNSAPDKSGLPSDRFSAERTGGSVSTLTIQRTQQEDSAVYLCASSLGLAAYSVQYFGPGTRLLVL.

The chain joins TRBV7-9 to TRBJ2-2; 11 bases line up with TRBD2. Trimming removed 3 bases from V and 6 bases from J; junction bases left unmatched: 6. Germline V gene data show CDR1 as SEHNR and CDR2 as FQNEAQ (reference sequence). There are 16 residues in the CDR3. CDR3 nucleotide sequence: TGTGCCAGCAGCTTCAGGCTAGCGGGAGGATCCGGGGAGCTGTTTTTT. It translates to CASSFRLAGGSGELFF. The entire variable domain, with the rest obtained from reference TRBV7-9 and TRBJ2-2, is as follows: DTGVSQNPRHKITKRGQNVTFRCDPISEHNRLYWYRQTLGQGPEFLTYFQNEAQLEKSRLLSDRFSAERPKGSFSTLEIQRTEQGDSAMYLCASSFRLAGGSGELFFGEGSRLTVL.

The chain has TRBV2 and TRBJ1-4; possibly TRBD1 for D (5 bases). This CDR3 has 14 residues. CDR1 is SNHLY and CDR2 is FYNNEI in the germline V gene. V was trimmed by 3 bases and J by 8 bases, leaving 13 bases between them. This CDR3 is CASSEGLVGEKLFF. In DNA, the CDR3 is TGTGCCAGCAGTGAGGGGCTGGTTGGAGAAAAACTGTTTTTT.

Here the CDR3 DNA reads TGTGCCAGCAGTTACTCGGGGGGGGAAAGTGAAAAACTGTTTTTT. The encoded protein is CASSYSGGESEKLFF. This chain joins TRBV6-6 and TRBJ1-4, with a weak D call TRBD1 (5 bases). The CDR3 is 15 residues long. Per the germline V gene, CDR1 is MNHNY and CDR2 is SVGAGI (reference sequence). V lost 0 bases to trimming and J lost 7 bases, with 12 bases between them.

This chain links TRBV29-1 with TRBJ1-2, with D hard to call. Germline loops: CDR1 SQVTM, CDR2 ANQGSEA. V was cut by 4 bases and J by 8 bases, with 11 bases left in between. This CDR3 is 11 amino acids long. This CDR3 reads CSVGGFDGYTF. In DNA form, the CDR3 reads TGCAGCGTTGGAGGGTTCGACGGCTACACCTTC.

This chain connects TRBV6-1 to TRBJ1-3, with TRBD1 matching 8 bases. V dropped 1 base and J dropped 2; count of bases not matched to a gene: 4. Germline CDR1 reads MNHNS; CDR2 reads SASEGT. CDR3 length: 16 amino acids. DNA of the CDR3: TGTGCCAGCAGTGAAGTTGGACAGGGAACTGGAAACACCATATATTTT. It yields the protein CASSEVGQGTGNTIYF.

The gene calls are TRBV2 and TRBJ2-7, with TRBD2 as a possible D gene (6 bases). This CDR3 contains 15 residues. V lost 2 bases to trimming and J lost 4 bases, with 15 bases between them. Germline V gene sequence: CDR1 SNHLY, CDR2 FYNNEI. The CDR3 spells CASSESSAGRYEQYF. Here the CDR3 DNA reads TGTGCCAGCAGTGAATCGTCGGCGGGGCGATACGAGCAGTACTTC.

The chain uses TRBV7-8 and TRBJ2-2; 10 bases match TRBD2. V was clipped by 5 bases and J by 1 base; unmatched bases: 4. This CDR3 has 16 amino acids. Per the germline V gene, CDR1 is SGHVS and CDR2 is FQNEAQ. CDR3: CASSARLAGNTGELFF. The CDR3 DNA sequence: TGTGCCAGCAGCGCTAGACTAGCGGGGAACACCGGGGAGCTGTTTTTT.

This chain links TRBV2 with TRBJ2-1; the D is unclear. The V gene's germline CDR1 is SNHLY and CDR2 FYNNEI. V was pared by 4 bases and J by 8 bases, with 12 bases between. The CDR3 spans 13 residues. The CDR3 spells CASSGQYAHEQFF. CDR3 coding DNA: TGTGCCAGCAGTGGACAATACGCCCATGAGCAGTTCTTC.

This clone is deemed medium-sized. The chain links TRBV27 to TRBJ1-5; the D is unclear. The CDR3 is made up of 13 amino acids. V lost 2 bases to trimming and J lost 5 bases, with 7 bases between them. Germline values: CDR1 MNHEY, CDR2 SMNVEV (reference sequence). The CDR3 reads CASSLEPHQPQHF. DNA for the CDR3: TGTGCCAGCAGTTTAGAACCGCATCAGCCCCAGCATTTT.